These 7 T cell receptor beta chains came from one sample sequenced in a study of blood T cell repertoires in COVID-19. Measured with immunoSEQ multiplex PCR; TCRdb has only the in-frame clones, and not every one. The table has under 150,000 clones, about three quarters seen once; the top ten hold roughly 2%. Material: peripheral blood. The receptors derive from a woman aged 70-85 years with acute or convalescent COVID-19.

The genes are TRBV21-1 and TRBJ1-4; whether TRBD1, the table's D call, matches the DNA was not checked. TRBV21-1 is a pseudogene. This CDR3 comprises 19 residues. The CDR3 sequence is CASSRTISWTGTGGEKLFF. The CDR3 coding sequence is TGTGCCAGCAGCAGGACGATTTCTTGGACCGGGACAGGGGGGGAAAAACTGTTTTTT.

This chain connects TRBV21-1 to TRBJ2-7; no DNA check was done on the table's D call, TRBD1. TRBV21-1 constitutes a pseudogene. The CDR3 runs to 14 residues. CDR3 loop: CASSKRQVGHEQYF. Here the CDR3 DNA reads TGTGCCAGCAGCAAAAGACAGGTCGGGCACGAGCAGTACTTC.

The J gene is TRBJ1-4, the V gene TRBV11-2, with 9 positions matching TRBD1. V was clipped by 5 bases and J by 5 bases; unmatched bases: 9. Germline V gene data show CDR1 as SGHAT and CDR2 as FQNNGV. CDR3 length: 16 amino acids. The CDR3 coding sequence is TGTGCCAGCAGCCTAAACCCGGGACAGGGAAATGAAAAACTGTTTTTT. Translation: CASSLNPGQGNEKLFF.

This chain uses TRBV12-3 or TRBV12-4 with TRBJ1-1; 8 positions agree with TRBD1. V trimming: 4 bases; J trimming: 8 bases; junction bases outside the gene matches: 6. This CDR3 has 13 amino acids. The CDR3 reads CASSSYQGAEAFF. In DNA form, the CDR3 reads TGTGCCAGCAGTTCATATCAGGGGGCAGAAGCTTTCTTT.

This chain joins TRBV5-1 and TRBJ1-6; possible D gene TRBD1, 6 bases. CDR1 is SGHRS, CDR2 YFSETQ, per germline. V was pared by 5 bases and J by 6 bases, with 15 bases between. This CDR3 comprises 15 residues. This CDR3 is CASRDLGDINSPLHF. The CDR3 DNA is TGCGCCAGCAGAGACCTGGGGGACATTAATTCACCCCTCCACTTT.

The J gene is TRBJ1-1, the V gene TRBV4-3, with a possible D match to TRBD1 (6 bases). V dropped 2 bases and J dropped 2 bases, with 12 bases sitting between them. CDR3 length equals 15 residues. Germline CDR1 reads LGHNA; CDR2 reads YSLEER. DNA for the CDR3: TGCGCCAGCAGCCAAACCCCACAGGGAAACACTGAAGCTTTCTTT. It is translated as CASSQTPQGNTEAFF.

This clone has at least ten counts. The gene calls are TRBV24-1 and TRBJ2-5, with 8 bases matching TRBD2. Unmatched junction bases numbered 10, after V lost 9 bases and J lost 5 bases. In germline, CDR1 is KGHDR, CDR2 SFDVKD. The CDR3 covers 14 residues. The CDR3, as DNA: TGTGCCACCGCTGGGACTAGGGGGGGGGAGACCCAGTACTTC. This sequence encodes CATAGTRGGETQYF.